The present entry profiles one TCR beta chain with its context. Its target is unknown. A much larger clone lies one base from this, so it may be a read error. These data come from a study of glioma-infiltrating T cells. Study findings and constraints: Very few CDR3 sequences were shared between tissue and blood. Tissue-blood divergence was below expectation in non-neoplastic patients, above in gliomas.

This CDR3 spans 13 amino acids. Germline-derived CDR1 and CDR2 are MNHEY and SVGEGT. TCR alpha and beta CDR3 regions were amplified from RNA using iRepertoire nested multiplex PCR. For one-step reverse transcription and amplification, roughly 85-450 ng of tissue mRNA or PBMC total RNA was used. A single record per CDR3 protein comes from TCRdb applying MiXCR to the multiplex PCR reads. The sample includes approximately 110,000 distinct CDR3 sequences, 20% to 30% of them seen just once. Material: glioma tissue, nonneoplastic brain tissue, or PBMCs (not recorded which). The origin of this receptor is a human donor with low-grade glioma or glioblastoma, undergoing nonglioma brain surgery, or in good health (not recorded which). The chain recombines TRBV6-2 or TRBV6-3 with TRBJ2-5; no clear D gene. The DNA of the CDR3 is TGTACCAGCTCACCACGCGACGGAGAGACCCAGTACTTC. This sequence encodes CTSSPRDGETQYF.